One T cell receptor (beta chain) is described in this entry. Adult Caucasians living in Nashville, Tennessee made up all of the donors. Per the original data handling: In the immunoSEQ data, sequences were junction-only and lacked quality scores, so filtering differed. Assay: immunoSEQ multiplex PCR; the TCRdb copy retains only in-frame clones and omits some. The V and J calls and the clone size are those of that table, but D and trimming were determined from the DNA. Seen here are some 1,400,000 clones, 95% to 97% observed once, and the top ten hold more than 0.9%. This specimen comes from a study of shared clonotypes between healthy human individuals. Study context: Donor ages ranged 18 to 49 years: a couple of women, a few men. CD4 naive and memory got three plates each, CD8 naive two, CD8 memory one.

The TCR originated in a man aged 30-40 years in good health. The sample consisted of naive CD4+ T cells sorted from blood. Subset defined: CD45RA+ positively selected.

The CDR3 region has the DNA TGTGCCAGCAGTGAATGGGGCCGGACGGATGAGCAGTTCTTC. Protein: CASSEWGRTDEQFF. The J gene is TRBJ2-1, the V gene TRBV6-1; TRBD1 is a possible D gene (5 bases). The CDR3 covers 14 residues. CDR1 and CDR2 (germline): MNHNS, SASEGT. The germline V and J ends were trimmed by 2 bases and 8 bases, with 13 bases remaining between them.